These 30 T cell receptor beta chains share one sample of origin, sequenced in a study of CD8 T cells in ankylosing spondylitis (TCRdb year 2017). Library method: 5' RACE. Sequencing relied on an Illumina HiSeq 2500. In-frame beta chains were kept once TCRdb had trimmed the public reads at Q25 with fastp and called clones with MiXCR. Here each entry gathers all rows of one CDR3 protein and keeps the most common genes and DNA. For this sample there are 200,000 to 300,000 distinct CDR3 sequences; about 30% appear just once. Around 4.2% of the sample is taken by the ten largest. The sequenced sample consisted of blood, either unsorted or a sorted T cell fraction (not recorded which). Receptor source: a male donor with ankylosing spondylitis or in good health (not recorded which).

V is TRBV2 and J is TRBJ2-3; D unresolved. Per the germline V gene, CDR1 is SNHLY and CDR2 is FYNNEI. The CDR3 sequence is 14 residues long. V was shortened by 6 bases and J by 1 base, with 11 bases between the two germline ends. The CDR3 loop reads CASRERPRTDTQYF. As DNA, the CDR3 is TGTGCCAGCAGAGAGCGACCGCGCACAGATACGCAGTATTTT.

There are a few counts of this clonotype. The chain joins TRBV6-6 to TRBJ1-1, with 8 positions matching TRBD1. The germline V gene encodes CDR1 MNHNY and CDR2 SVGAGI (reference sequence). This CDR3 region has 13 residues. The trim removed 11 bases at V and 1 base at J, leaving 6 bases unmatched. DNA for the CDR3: TGTGCCGTTCAGGGGGCTCGGAACACTGAAGCTTTCTTT. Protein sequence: CAVQGARNTEAFF.

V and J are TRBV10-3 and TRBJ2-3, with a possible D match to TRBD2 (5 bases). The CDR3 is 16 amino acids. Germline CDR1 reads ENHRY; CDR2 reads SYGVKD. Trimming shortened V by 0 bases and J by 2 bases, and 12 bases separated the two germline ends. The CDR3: CAISESRAPHTDTQYF. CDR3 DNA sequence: TGTGCCATCAGTGAGTCGAGGGCCCCCCACACAGATACGCAGTATTTT.

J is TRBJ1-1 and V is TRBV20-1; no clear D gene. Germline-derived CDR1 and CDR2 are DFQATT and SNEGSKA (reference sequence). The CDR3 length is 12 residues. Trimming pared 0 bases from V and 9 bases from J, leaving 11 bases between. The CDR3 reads CSARDSGNKAFF. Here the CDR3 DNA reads TGCAGTGCTAGAGATTCGGGTAATAAAGCTTTCTTT.

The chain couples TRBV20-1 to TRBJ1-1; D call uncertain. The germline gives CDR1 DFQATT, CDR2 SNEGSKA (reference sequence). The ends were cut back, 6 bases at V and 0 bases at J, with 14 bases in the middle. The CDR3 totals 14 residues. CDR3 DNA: TGCAGTGCAACACGCGGGAGCCTGAACACTGAAGCTTTCTTT. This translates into CSATRGSLNTEAFF.

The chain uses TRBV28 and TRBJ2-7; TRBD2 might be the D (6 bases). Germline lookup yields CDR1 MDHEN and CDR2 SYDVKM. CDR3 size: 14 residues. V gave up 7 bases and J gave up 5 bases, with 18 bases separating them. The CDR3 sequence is CASTTGSSRHEQYF. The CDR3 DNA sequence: TGTGCCAGCACGACCGGGAGCAGCCGCCACGAGCAGTACTTC.

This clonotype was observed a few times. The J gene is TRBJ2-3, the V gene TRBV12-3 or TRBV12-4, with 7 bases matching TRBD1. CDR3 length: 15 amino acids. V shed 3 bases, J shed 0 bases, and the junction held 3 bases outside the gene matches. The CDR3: CASSFGTVSTDTQYF. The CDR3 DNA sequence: TGTGCCAGCAGTTTCGGGACAGTTAGCACAGATACGCAGTATTTT.

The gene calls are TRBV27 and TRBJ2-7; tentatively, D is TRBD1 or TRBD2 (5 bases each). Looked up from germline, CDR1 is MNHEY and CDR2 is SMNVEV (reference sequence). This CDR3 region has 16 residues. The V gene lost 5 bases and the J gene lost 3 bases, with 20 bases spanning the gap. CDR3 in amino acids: CASSPRQGPYDYEQYF. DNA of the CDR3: TGTGCCAGCAGTCCCAGGCAGGGACCTTACGACTACGAGCAGTACTTC.

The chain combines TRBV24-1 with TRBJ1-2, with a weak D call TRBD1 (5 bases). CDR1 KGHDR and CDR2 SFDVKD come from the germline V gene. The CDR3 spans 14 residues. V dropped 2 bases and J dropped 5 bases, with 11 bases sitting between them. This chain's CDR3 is CATSDSPGTYGYTF. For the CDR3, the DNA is TGTGCCACCAGTGATTCCCCCGGGACTTATGGCTACACCTTC.

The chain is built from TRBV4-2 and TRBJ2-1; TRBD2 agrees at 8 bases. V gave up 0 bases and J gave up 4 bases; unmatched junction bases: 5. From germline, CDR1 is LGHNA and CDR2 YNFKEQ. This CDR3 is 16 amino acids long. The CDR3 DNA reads TGTGCCAGCAGCCAAGATCTCGCGGGGGGATACAATGAGCAGTTCTTC. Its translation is CASSQDLAGGYNEQFF.

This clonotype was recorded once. The CDR3 reads CASSPRAGGRTDTQYF. The CDR3 DNA is TGTGCCAGCAGCCCCCGGGCGGGGGGGCGGACAGATACGCAGTATTTT. The chain couples TRBV9 to TRBJ2-3; 9 bases match TRBD2. Per germline, CDR1 SGDLS and CDR2 YYNGEE. Trimming cost V 4 bases and J 3 bases; bases outside gene matches: 9. The CDR3 consists of 16 residues.

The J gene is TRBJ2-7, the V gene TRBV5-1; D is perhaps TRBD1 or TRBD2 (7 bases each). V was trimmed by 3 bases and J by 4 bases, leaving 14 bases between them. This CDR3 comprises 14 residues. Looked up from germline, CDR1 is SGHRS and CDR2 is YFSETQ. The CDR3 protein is CASSSSGGGYEQYF. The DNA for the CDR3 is TGCGCCAGCAGCTCGTCAGGGGGGGGTTACGAGCAGTACTTC. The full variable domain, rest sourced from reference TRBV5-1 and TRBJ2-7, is KAGVTQTPRYLIKTRGQQVTLSCSPISGHRSVSWYQQTPGQGLQFLFEYFSETQRNKGNFPGRFSGRQFSNSRSEMNVSTLELGDSALYLCASSSSGGGYEQYFGPGTRLTVT.

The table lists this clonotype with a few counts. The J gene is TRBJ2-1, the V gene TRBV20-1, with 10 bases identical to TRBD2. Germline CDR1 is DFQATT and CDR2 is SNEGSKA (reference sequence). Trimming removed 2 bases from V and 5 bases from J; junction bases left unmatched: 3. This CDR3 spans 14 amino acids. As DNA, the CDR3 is TGCAGTGCTAGACTAGCGGGGGCACACAATGAGCAGTTCTTC. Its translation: CSARLAGAHNEQFF.

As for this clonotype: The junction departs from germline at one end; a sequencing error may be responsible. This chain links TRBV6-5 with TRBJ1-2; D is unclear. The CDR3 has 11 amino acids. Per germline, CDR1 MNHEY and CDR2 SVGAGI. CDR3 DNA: TGTGCCAGCAGACTCCAGTACTCCTATTTCTTC. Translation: CASRLQYSYFF.

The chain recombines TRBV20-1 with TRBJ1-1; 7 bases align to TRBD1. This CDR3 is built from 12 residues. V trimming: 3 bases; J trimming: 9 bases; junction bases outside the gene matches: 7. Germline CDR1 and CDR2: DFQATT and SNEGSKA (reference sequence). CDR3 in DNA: TGCAGTGCTAGTGAGGGGGCCGGTAAAGCTTTCTTT. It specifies CSASEGAGKAFF.

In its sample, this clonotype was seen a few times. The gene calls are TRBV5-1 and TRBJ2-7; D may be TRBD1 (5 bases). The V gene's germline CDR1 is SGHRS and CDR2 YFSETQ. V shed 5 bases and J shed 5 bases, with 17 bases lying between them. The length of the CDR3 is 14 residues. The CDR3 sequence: CASSQPGSADEQYF. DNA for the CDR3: TGCGCCAGCAGTCAACCAGGGTCCGCTGACGAGCAGTACTTC.

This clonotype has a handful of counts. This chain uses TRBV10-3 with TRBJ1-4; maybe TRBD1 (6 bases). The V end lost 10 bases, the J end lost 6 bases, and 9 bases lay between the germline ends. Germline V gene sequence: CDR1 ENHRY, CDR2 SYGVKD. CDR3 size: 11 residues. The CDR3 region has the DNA TGTGCCACCCGACAGGATGAAAAACTGTTTTTT. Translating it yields CATRQDEKLFF.

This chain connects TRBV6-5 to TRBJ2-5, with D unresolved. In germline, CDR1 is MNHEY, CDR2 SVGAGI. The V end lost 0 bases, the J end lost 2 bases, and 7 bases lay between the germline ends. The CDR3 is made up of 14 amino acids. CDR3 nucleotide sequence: TGTGCCAGCAGTTACTCGATCAGACAAGAGACCCAGTACTTC. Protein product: CASSYSIRQETQYF.

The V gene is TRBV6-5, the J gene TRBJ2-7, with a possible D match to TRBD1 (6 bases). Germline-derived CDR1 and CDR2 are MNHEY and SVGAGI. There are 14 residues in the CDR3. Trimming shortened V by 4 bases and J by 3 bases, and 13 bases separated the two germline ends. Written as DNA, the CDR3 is TGTGCCAGCAGTTTTTCAGGGGACAACTACGAGCAGTACTTC. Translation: CASSFSGDNYEQYF.

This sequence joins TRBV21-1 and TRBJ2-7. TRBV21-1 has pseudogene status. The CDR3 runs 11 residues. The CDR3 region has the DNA TGTGCCAGCAGCAAGTCTGGCGAGCAGTACTTC. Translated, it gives CASSKSGEQYF.

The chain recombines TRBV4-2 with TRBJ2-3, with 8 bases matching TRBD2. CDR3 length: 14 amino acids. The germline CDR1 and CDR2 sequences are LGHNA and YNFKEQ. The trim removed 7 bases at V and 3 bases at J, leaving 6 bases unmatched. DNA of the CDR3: TGTGCCAGCATGCGGGGGGCCGCGACAGATACGCAGTATTTT. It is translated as CASMRGAATDTQYF.

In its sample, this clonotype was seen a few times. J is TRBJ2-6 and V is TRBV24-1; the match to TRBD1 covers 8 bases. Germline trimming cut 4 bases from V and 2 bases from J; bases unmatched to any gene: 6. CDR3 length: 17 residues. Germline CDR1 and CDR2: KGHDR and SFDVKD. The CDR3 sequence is CATSDGQGTPGANVLTF. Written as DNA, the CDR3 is TGTGCCACCAGTGACGGACAGGGAACGCCTGGGGCCAACGTCCTGACTTTC.

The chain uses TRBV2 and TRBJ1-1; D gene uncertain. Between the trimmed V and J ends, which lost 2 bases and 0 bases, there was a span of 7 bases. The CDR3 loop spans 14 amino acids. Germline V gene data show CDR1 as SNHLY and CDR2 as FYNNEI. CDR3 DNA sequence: TGTGCCAGCAGTGAACGCCCAGTGAACACTGAAGCTTTCTTT. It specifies CASSERPVNTEAFF.

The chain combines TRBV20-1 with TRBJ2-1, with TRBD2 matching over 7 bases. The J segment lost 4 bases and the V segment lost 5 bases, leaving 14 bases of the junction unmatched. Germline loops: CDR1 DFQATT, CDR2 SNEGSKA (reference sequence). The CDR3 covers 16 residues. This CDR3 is CSALTSGLKLYNEQFF. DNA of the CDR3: TGCAGTGCTCTGACATCGGGACTAAAACTATACAATGAGCAGTTCTTC.

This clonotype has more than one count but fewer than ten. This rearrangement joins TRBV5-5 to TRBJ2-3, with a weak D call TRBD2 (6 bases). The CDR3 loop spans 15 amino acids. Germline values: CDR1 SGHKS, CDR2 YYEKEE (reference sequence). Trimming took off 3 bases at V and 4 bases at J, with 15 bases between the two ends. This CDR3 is CASSSVGASADTQYF. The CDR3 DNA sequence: TGTGCCAGCAGCTCGGTCGGGGCTAGCGCAGATACGCAGTATTTT.

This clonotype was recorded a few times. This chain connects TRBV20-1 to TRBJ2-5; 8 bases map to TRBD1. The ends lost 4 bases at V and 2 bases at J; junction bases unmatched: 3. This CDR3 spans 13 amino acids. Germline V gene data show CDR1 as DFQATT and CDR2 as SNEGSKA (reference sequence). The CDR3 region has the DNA TGCAGTGCTATGAGGACAGGGCAAGAGACCCAGTACTTC. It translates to CSAMRTGQETQYF.

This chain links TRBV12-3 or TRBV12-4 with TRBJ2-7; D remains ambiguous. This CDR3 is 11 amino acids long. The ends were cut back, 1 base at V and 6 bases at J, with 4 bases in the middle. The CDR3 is CASSLGTEQYF. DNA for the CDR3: TGTGCCAGCAGTTTAGGGACCGAGCAGTACTTC.

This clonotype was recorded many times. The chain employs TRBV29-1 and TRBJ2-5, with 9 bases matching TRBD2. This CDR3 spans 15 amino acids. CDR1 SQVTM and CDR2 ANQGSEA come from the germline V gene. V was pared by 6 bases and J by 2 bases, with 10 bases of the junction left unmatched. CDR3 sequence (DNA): TGCAGCGTACGCCTTCGACTAGCGGAGCAAGAGACCCAGTACTTC. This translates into CSVRLRLAEQETQYF.

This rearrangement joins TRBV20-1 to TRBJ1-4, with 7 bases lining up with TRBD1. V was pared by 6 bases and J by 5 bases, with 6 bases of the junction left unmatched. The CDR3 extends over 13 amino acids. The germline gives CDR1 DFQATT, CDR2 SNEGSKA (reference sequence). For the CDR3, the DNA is TGCAGTGCCGGAGGGGGCTTCAATGAAAAACTGTTTTTT. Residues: CSAGGGFNEKLFF.

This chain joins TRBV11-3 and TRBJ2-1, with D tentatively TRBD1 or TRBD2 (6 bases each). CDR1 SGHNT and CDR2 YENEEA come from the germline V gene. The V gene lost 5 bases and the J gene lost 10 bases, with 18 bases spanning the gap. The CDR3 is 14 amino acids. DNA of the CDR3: TGTGCCAGCAGCAAGGGGGGTATGGGGGCCGAGCAGTTCTTC. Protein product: CASSKGGMGAEQFF. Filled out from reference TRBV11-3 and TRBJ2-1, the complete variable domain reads EAGVVQSPRYKIIEKKQPVAFWCNPISGHNTLYWYLQNLGQGPELLIRYENEEAVDDSQLPKDRFSAERLKGVDSTLKIQPAELGDSAVYLCASSKGGMGAEQFFGPGTRLTVL.